This TCR beta chain was sequenced in a study of blood T cells in healthy people across ages. Study context: There was about one barcoded beta molecule captured by template switching per two T cells.

Primed by a sample-barcoded 5' primer and a J-beta primer mix, a second PCR proceeded for roughly 6 to 12 cycles. One entry per CDR3 protein results from TCRdb running MiXCR on the 5' RACE reads. This table holds around 2 million distinct CDR3 sequences, about two fifths found once. Findings and limits, study-wide: Higher diversity and more naive CD4+ cells were features of long-lived donors, compared to aged donors. With age, beta diversity per million T cells declined roughly linearly, significantly by over 35.

About this clonotype: The antigen remains unidentified.

The CDR3 is made up of 14 amino acids. V was clipped by 3 bases and J by 2 bases, with 13 bases between them. CDR1 and CDR2 (germline): SQVTM, ANQGSEA. This rearrangement joins TRBV29-1 to TRBJ1-2; D gene ambiguous. The receptor was isolated from a human donor in good health. What was sequenced was blood. For the CDR3, the DNA is TGCAGCGTTGATGGCCTAGGCGGAAACTATGGCTACACCTTC. It is translated as CSVDGLGGNYGYTF.